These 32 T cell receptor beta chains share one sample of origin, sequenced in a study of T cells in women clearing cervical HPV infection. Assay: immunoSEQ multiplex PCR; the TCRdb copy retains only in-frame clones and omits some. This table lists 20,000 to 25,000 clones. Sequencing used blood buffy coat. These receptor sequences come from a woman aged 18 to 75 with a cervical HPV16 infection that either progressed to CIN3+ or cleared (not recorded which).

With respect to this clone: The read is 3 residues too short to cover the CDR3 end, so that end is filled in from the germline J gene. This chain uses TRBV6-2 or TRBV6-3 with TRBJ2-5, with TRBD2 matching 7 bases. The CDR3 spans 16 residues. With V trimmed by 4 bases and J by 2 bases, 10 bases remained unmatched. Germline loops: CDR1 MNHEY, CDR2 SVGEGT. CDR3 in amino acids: CASSSPYGTTQETQYF. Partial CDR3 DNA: TGTGCCAGCAGTTCACCCTACGGGACTACTCAAGAGACC.

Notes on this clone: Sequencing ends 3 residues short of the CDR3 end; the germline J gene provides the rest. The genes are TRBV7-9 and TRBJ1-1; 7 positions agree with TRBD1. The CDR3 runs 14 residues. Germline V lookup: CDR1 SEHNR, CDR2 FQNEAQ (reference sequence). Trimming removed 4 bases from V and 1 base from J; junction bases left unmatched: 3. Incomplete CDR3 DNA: TGTGCCAGCAGCTCCCGGACAGGGAACACTGAA. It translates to CASSSRTGNTE. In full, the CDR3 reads CASSSRTGNTEAFF.

CDR3 residues: CASSFLQGSSGANVLTF. Partial CDR3 DNA: TGTGCCAGCAGCTTCCTACAGGGGTCCTCTGGGGCCAACGTC. V gene TRBV7-6 combines with J gene TRBJ2-6; 7 positions agree with TRBD1. The read ends 3 residues early relative to the CDR3; the germline J gene fills the gap. The CDR3 covers 17 residues. J was trimmed by 0 bases and V by 3 bases; bases with no gene match: 5. Germline V gene lookup returns CDR1 SGHVS and CDR2 FNYEAQ. Together with reference TRBV7-6 and TRBJ2-6, the CDR3 gives the full variable domain: GAGVSQSPRYKVTKRGQDVALRCDPISGHVSLYWYRQALGQGPEFLTYFNYEAQQDKSGLPNDRFSAERPEGSISTLTIQRTEQRDSAMYRCASSFLQGSSGANVLTFGAGSRLTVL.

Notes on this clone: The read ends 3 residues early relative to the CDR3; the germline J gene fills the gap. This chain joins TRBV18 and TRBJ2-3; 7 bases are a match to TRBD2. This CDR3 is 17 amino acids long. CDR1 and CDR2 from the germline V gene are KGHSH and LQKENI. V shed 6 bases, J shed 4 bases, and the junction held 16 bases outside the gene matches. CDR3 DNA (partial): TGTGCCAGCTCCCCATATTTGGAGGGGAGGGGAGCAGATACG. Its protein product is CASSPYLEGRGADT. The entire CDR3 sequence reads CASSPYLEGRGADTQYF.

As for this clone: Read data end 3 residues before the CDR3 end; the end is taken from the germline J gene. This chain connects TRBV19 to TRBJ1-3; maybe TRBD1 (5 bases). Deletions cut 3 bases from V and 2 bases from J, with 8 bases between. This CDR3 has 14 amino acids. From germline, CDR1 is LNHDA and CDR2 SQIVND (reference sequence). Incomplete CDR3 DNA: TGTGCCAGTAGTATTTCGGGGGCTGGAAACACC. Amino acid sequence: CASSISGAGNT. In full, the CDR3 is CASSISGAGNTIYF.

This chain's CDR3 is CASSQTGQHYEQYF. The CDR3 DNA, read in part, is TGTGCCAGCAGCCAAACGGGACAGCACTACGAG. V and J are TRBV11-2 and TRBJ2-7; 7 bases are a match to TRBD1. The read gets to within 3 residues of the CDR3 end, and the germline J gene fills in the rest. Germline V CDR1 and CDR2: SGHAT, FQNNGV. With V trimmed by 5 bases and J by 3 bases, 7 bases remained unmatched. The length of the CDR3 is 14 residues.

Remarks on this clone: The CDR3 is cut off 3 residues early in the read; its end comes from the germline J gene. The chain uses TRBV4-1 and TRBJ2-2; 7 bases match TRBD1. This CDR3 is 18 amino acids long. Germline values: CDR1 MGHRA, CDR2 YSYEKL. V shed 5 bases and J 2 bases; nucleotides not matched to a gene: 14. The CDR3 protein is CASSRKGTGTANTGELFF. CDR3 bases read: TGCGCCAGCAGCAGAAAGGGGACCGGGACAGCCAACACCGGGGAG.

CDR3: CASTAGSGNTEAFF. The sequenced CDR3 bases are TGTGCCAGCACCGCCGGATCAGGGAACACTGAA. The chain recombines TRBV18 with TRBJ1-1; D is unresolved. The read ends 3 residues early relative to the CDR3; the germline J gene fills the gap. Germline V gene data show CDR1 as KGHSH and CDR2 as LQKENI. V dropped 8 bases and J dropped 1 base, with 14 bases sitting between them. The CDR3 is 14 residues long.

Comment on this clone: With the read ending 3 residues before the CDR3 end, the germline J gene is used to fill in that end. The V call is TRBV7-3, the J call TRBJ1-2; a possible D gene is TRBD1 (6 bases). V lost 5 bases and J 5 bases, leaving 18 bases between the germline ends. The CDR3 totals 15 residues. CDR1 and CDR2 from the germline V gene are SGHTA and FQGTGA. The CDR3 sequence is CASSPDGGGPYGYTF. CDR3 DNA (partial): TGTGCCAGCAGCCCTGACGGGGGGGGCCCGTATGGC. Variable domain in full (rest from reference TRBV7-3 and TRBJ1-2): GAGVSQTPSNKVTEKGKYVELRCDPISGHTALYWYRQSLGQGPEFLIYFQGTGAADDSGLPNDRFFAVRPEGSVSTLKIQRTERGDSAVYLCASSPDGGGPYGYTFGSGTRLTVV.

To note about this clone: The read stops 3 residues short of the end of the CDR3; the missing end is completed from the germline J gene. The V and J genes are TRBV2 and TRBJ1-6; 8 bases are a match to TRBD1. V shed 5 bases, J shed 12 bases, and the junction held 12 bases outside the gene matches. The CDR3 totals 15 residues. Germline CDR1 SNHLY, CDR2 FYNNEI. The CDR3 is CASSPSGQGRIPLHF. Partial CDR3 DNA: TGTGCCAGCAGTCCATCCGGACAGGGTCGGATACCC.

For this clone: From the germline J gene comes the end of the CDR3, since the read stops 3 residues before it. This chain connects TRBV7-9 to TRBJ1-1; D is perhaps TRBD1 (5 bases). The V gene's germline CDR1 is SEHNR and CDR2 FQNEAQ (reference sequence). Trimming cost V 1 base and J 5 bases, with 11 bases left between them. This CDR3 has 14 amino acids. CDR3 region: CASSLVQARTEAFF. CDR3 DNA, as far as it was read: TGTGCCAGCAGCTTAGTACAGGCAAGGACTGAA. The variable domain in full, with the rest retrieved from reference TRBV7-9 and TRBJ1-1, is DTGVSQNPRHKITKRGQNVTFRCDPISEHNRLYWYRQTLGQGPEFLTYFQNEAQLEKSRLLSDRFSAERPKGSFSTLEIQRTEQGDSAMYLCASSLVQARTEAFFGQGTRLTVV.

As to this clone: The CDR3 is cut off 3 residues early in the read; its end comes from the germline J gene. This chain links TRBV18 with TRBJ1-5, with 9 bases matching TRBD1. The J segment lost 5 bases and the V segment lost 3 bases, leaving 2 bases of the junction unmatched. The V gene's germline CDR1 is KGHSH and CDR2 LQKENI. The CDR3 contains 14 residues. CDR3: CASSPGDRDQPQHF. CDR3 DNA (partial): TGTGCCAGCTCACCCGGGGACAGGGATCAGCCC.

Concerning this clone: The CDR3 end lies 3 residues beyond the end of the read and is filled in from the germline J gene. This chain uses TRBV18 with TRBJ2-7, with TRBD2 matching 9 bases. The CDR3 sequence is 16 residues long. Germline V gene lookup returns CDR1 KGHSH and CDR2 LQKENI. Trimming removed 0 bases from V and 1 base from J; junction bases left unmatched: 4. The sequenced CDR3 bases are TGTGCCAGCTCACCACCGTTGGCGGGAGGGTCCTACGAG. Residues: CASSPPLAGGSYE. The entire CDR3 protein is CASSPPLAGGSYEQYF.

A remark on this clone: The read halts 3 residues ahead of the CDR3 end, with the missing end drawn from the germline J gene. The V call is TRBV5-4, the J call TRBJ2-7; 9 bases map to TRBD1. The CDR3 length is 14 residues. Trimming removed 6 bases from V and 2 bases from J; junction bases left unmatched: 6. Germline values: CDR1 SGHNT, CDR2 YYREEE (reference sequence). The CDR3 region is CASTPGTGPYEQYF. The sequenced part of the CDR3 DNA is TGTGCCAGCACCCCCGGGACAGGGCCCTACGAG.

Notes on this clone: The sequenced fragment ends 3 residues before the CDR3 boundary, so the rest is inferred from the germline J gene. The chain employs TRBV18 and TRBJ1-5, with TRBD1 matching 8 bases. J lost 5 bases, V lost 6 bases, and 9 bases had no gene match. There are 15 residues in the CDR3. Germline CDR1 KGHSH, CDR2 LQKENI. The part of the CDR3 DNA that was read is TGTGCCAGCTCCCCGCAAACAGGGGGATATCAGCCC. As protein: CASSPQTGGYQP. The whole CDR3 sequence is CASSPQTGGYQPQHF. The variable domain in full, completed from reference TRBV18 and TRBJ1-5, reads NAGVMQNPRHLVRRRGQEARLRCSPMKGHSHVYWYRQLPEEGLKFMVYLQKENIIDESGMPKERFSAEFPKEGPSILRIQQVVRGDSAAYFCASSPQTGGYQPQHFGDGTRLSIL.

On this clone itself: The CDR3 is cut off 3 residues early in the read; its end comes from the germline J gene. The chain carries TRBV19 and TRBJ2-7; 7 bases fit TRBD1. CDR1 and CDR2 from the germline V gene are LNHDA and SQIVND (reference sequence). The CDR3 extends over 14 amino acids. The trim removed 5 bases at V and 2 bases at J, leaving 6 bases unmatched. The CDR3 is CASSPRQGPYEQYF. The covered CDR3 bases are TGTGCCAGTAGTCCCCGACAGGGTCCCTACGAG.

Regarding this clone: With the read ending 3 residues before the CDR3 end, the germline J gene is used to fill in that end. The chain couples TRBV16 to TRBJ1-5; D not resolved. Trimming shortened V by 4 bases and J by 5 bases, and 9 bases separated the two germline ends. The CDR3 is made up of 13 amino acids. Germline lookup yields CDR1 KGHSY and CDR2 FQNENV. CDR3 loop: CASSLYLDQPQHF. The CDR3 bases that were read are TGTGCCAGCAGCCTCTACCTAGATCAGCCC.

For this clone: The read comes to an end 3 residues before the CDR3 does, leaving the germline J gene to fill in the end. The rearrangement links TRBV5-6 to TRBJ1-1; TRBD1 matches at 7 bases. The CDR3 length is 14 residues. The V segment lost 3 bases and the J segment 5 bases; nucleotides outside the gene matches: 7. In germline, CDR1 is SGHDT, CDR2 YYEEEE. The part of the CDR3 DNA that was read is TGTGCCAGCAGCTCTGGACAGGCGGGAACTGAA. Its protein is CASSSGQAGTE. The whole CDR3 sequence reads CASSSGQAGTEAFF. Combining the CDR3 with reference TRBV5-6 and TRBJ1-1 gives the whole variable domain DAGVTQSPTHLIKTRGQQVTLRCSPKSGHDTVSWYQQALGQGPQFIFQYYEEEERQRGNFPDRFSGHQFPNYSSELNVNALLLGDSALYLCASSSGQAGTEAFFGQGTRLTVV.

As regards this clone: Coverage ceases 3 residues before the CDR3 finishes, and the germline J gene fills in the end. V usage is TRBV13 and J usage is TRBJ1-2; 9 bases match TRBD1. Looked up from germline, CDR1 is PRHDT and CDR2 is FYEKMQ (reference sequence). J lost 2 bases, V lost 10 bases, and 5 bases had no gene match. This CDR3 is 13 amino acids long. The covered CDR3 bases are TGTGCCAACCGGGACAGGGAAAACTATGGC. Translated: CANRDRENYG. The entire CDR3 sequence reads CANRDRENYGYTF. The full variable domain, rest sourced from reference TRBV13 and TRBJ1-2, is AAGVIQSPRHLIKEKRETATLKCYPIPRHDTVYWYQQGPGQDPQFLISFYEKMQSDKGSIPDRFSAQQFSDYHSELNMSSLELGDSALYFCANRDRENYGYTFGSGTRLTVV.

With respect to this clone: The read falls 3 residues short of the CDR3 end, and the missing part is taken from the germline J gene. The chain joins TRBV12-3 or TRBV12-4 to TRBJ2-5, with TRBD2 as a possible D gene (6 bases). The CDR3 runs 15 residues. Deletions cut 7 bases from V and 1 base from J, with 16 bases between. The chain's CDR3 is CASIGGAGPQETQYF. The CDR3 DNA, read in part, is TGTGCCAGCATAGGAGGGGCAGGGCCCCAAGAGACC.

The CDR3 loop reads CSADLGLAGANEQFF. The covered CDR3 bases are TGCAGTGCTGACCTGGGACTAGCGGGGGCCAATGAG. The chain employs TRBV20-1 and TRBJ2-1, with TRBD2 identical over 14 bases. Read coverage stops 3 residues before the CDR3 terminus; the germline J gene supplies the remainder. Trimming removed 5 bases from V and 6 bases from J; junction bases left unmatched: 6. The germline gives CDR1 DFQATT, CDR2 SNEGSKA (reference sequence). The CDR3 is made up of 15 amino acids.

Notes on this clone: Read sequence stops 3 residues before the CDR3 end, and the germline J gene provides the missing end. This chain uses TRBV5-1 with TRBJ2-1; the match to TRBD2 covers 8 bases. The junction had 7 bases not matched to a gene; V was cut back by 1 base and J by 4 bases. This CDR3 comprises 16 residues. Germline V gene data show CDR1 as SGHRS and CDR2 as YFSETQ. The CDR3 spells CASSLFSAGGYNEQFF. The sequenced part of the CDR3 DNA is TGCGCCAGCAGCTTGTTTTCCGCGGGAGGTTACAATGAG. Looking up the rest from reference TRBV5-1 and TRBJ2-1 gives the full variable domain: KAGVTQTPRYLIKTRGQQVTLSCSPISGHRSVSWYQQTPGQGLQFLFEYFSETQRNKGNFPGRFSGRQFSNSRSEMNVSTLELGDSALYLCASSLFSAGGYNEQFFGPGTRLTVL.

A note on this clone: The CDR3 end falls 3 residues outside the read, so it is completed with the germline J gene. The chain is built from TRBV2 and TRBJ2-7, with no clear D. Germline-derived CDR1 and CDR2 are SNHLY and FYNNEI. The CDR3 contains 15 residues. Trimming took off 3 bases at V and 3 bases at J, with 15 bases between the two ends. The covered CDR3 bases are TGTGCCAGCAGTGATTTCCATTCCATAGACTACGAG. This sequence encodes CASSDFHSIDYE. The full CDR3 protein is CASSDFHSIDYEQYF.

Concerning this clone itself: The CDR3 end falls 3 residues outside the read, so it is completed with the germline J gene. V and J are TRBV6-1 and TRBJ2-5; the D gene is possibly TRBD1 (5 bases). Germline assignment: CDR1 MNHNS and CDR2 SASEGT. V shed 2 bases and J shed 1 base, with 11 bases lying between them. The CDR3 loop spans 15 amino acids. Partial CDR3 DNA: TGTGCCAGCAGTGAAAGGGGCAGGGCCCAAGAGACC. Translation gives CASSERGRAQET. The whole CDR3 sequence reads CASSERGRAQETQYF.

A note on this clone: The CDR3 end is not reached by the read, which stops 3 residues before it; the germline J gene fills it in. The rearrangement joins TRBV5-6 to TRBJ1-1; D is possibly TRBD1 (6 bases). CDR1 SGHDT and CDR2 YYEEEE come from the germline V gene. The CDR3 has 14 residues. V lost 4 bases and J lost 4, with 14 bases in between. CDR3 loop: CASSPRDTFTEAFF. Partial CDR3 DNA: TGTGCCAGCAGCCCAAGGGACACCTTCACTGAA.

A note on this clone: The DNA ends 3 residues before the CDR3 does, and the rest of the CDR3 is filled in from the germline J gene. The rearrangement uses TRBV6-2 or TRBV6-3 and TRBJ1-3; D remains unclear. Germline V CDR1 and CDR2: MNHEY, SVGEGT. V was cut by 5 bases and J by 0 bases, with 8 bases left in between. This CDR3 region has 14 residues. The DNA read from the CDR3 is TGTGCCAGCAGTCTTCAGTACTCTGGAAACACC. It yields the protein CASSLQYSGNT. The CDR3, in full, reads CASSLQYSGNTIYF.

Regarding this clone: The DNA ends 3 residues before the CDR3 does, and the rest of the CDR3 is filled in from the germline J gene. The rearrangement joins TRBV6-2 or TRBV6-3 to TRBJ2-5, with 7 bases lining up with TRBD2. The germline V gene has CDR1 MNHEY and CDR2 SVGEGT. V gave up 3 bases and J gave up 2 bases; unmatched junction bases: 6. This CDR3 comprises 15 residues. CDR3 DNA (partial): TGTGCCAGCAGTTATGGGGGGGGTCCTCAAGAGACC. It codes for CASSYGGGPQET. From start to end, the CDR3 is CASSYGGGPQETQYF.

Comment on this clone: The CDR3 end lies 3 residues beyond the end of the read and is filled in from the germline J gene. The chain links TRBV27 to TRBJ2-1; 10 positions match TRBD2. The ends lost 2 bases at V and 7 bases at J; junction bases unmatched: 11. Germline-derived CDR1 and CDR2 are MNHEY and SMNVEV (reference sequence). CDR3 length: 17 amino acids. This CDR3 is CASSLRSLAGEGNEQFF. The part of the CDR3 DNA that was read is TGTGCCAGCAGTTTAAGGTCCCTAGCGGGAGAAGGGAATGAG.

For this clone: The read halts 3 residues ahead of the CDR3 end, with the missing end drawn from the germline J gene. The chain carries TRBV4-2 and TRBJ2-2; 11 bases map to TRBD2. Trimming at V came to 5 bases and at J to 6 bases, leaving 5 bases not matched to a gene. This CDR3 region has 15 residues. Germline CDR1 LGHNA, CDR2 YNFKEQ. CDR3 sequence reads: CASSALAGGPGELFF. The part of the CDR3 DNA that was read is TGTGCCAGCAGCGCATTAGCGGGAGGGCCCGGGGAG.

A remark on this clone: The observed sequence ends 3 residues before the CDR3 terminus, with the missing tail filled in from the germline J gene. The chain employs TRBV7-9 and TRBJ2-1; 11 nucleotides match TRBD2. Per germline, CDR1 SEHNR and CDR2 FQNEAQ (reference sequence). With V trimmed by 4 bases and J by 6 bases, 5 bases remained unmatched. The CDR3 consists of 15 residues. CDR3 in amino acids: CASSSSGGTFNEQFF. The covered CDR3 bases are TGTGCCAGCAGCTCTAGCGGGGGGACCTTCAATGAG.

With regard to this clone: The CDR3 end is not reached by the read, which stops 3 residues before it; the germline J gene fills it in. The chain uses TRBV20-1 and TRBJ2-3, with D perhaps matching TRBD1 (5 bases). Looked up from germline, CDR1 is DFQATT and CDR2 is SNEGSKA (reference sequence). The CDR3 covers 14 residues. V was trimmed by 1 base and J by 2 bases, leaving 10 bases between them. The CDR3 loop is CSARGGTYTDTQYF. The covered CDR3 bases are TGCAGTGCTAGAGGGGGCACCTACACAGATACG.

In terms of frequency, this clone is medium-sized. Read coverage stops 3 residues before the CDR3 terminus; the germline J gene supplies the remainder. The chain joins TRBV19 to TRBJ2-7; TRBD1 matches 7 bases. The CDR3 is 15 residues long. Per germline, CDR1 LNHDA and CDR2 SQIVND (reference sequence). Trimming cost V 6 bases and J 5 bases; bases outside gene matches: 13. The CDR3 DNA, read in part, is TGTGCCAGTAGACCTACAGGGGCAGGAGGTCACGAG. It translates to CASRPTGAGGHE. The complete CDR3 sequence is CASRPTGAGGHEQYF.